Listed here is a single T cell receptor (beta chain). Its antigen is undetermined. The sample belongs to a study of T cell responses to AZD1222 COVID-19 vaccine. The overall study: Some second doses came at about 4 weeks and others at about 12 weeks; these were pooled.

The germline V and J ends were trimmed by 1 base and 7 bases, with 12 bases remaining between them. Germline V lookup: CDR1 SGHNT, CDR2 YYREEE (reference sequence). The CDR3 sequence is 14 residues long. Assay: immunoSEQ multiplex PCR; the TCRdb copy retains only in-frame clones and omits some. In the table there are 100,000 to 150,000 clones, about 90% of which are singletons. The study, taken as a whole, reports: The sample set comprised mostly white British donors with more females, and clonal diversity was possibly underestimated. Epitopes outside B.1.351 and B.1.1.7 mutated regions reportedly drew nearly half of spike TCRs. It was only six AZD1222 recipients who were seropositive at baseline.

This TCR came from an adult in good health. This sequence joins TRBV5-4 and TRBJ2-1, with D perhaps TRBD1 (6 bases). The specimen comprised peripheral blood, sampled on day 0 of AZD1222 vaccination. The CDR3 loop is CASSLIGQSNEQFF. For the CDR3, the DNA is TGTGCCAGCAGCTTGATAGGACAGAGTAATGAGCAGTTCTTC.